This T cell receptor (beta chain) was documented in a study of cytomegalovirus exposure and HLA in healthy donors. Study overall: Earlier work reported 100 million or so unique TCR beta sequences from about 190 million T cells. Findings and caveats of the study: A further, later analysis showed that HLA-associated TCR beta chains (compared with equally common others) were more clonally expanded. Sequencing likely generated an artifact that appeared as a cluster of highly shared sequence variants. Later work associated over 15,000 TCR beta sequences with HLA alleles at 0.05 false discovery rate.

The PCR made use of 60 Vbeta and 13 Jbeta primers. Profiled with immunoSEQ multiplex PCR; TCRdb holds only in-frame clones, not every one. The sample carries approximately 110,000 clones, around 73% recorded once. To note about this clone: Its antigen is currently unknown.

This sequence originates from a man in his 60s in good health and CMV-seropositive. Sequencing used PBMCs.

The CDR3: CASSLEGAQETQYF. Written as DNA, the CDR3 is TGTGCCAGCAGCTTGGAAGGAGCCCAAGAGACCCAGTACTTC. The genes are TRBV5-6 and TRBJ2-5, with D hard to call. The ends were cut back, 0 bases at V and 1 base at J, with 7 bases in the middle. Germline CDR1 and CDR2: SGHDT and YYEEEE. The CDR3 extends over 14 amino acids.